This T cell receptor (gamma chain) came from a study of Vδ1+ human thymocytes. General observations from the study: Thymic TRG and TRD repertoires appeared highly polyclonal.

Sequences come from RNA converted to cDNA by reverse transcription. Pooled V-gene forward primers with one constant-region reverse primer generated the CDR3 amplicons by multiplex PCR. TCRdb called clones from the multiplex PCR reads again using CATT. The profile shows approximately 8,700 gamma-chain clones, roughly three fifths of them singletons. This clone has just a few counts. The antigen is not known. The CDR3 extends over 16 amino acids. Germline V gives CDR1 VINAFY, CDR2 YDVSNSKD. Trimming took 0 bases from V and 3 from J; bases not matched to a gene: 7. The chain carries TRGV5 and TRGJP2. This sequence was found in a girl under three years old who had congenital heart surgery. Input material: Vdelta1+ gamma-delta thymocytes from the thymus. Indicated subset: FACS-sorted CD3+ TCRalphabeta- TCRVdelta1+ TCRVdelta2- thymocytes. The CDR3 here is CATWDRPSGSDWIKTF. The CDR3 nucleotides read TGTGCCACCTGGGACAGGCCGTCCGGTAGTGATTGGATCAAGACGTTT.